The count of the clone carrying this T cell receptor beta chain is one. Measured with immunoSEQ multiplex PCR; TCRdb has only the in-frame clones, and not every one. Here the sample spans some 19,000 clones, 70% to 90% being singletons. This specimen comes from a study of preoperative IRX-2 immunotherapy in early breast cancer. Stated treatment: preoperative locoregional IRX-2 cytokine immunotherapy. Samples came from a phase Ib trial of preoperative locoregional IRX-2 cytokine immunotherapy. Germline V lookup: CDR1 MNHGY, CDR2 SAAAGT. V was pared by 4 bases and J by 2 bases, with 12 bases between. The CDR3 has 14 residues.

This specimen consisted of lymph node tissue, obtained after IRX-2 immunotherapy. V usage is TRBV6-8 and J usage is TRBJ2-7; D call uncertain. The receptor was derived from a human donor with breast cancer. This chain's CDR3 is CASSSPTDTYEQYF. The CDR3, as DNA: TGTGCCAGCAGTTCCCCGACCGACACCTACGAGCAGTACTTC.